The clone carrying this T cell receptor beta chain was counted only a few times. Its antigen is as yet unknown. The data stem from a study of cytomegalovirus exposure and HLA in healthy donors. General study results and limits: Later examination showed HLA-associated TCR beta chains had greater clonal expansion than equally common others. Later work found that TCR association rates differed between HLA loci; DRB1 had the most and HLA-C the fewest. CMV antigen specificity of a few CMV-associated chains was confirmed in vitro. Researchers catalogued about 160 TCR beta chains as cytomegalovirus-associated.

PCR primers comprised 60 Vbeta and 13 Jbeta primers. Using immunoSEQ multiplex PCR, the repertoire was profiled, and TCRdb retains in-frame clones only, with some absent. The sample holds 150,000 to 200,000 clones, 80% to 85% seen once. Germline assignment: CDR1 SQVTM and CDR2 ANQGSEA. Deletions cut 4 bases from V and 1 base from J, with 16 bases between. This CDR3 is 15 amino acids long. The sequencing sample was made of PBMCs. The receptor was derived from a boy younger than 18 in good health and CMV-seronegative. V gene TRBV29-1 combines with J gene TRBJ2-5; D is perhaps TRBD1 (6 bases). The CDR3 nucleotides are TGCAGCGTTGTAGGAGTCAGGGGAACCCAAGAGACCCAGTACTTC. Its protein product is CSVVGVRGTQETQYF.